These 2 T cell receptor beta chains were sequenced from one sample in a study of CD8+ T cells in alopecia areata listed by TCRdb under 2018. The label giving this sample's treatment or condition can be read as: oral pan-JAK inhibitor, 5-10 mg twice daily. Receptor libraries were prepared by the immunoSEQ multiplex PCR assay. To provide template for TCR sequencing, every sample had RNA extracted and reverse transcribed into cDNA. Not all clones reach the TCRdb copy of this immuneACCESS table, which keeps in-frame sequences only. Checked studies attribute under half of the gap to unresolved V genes and leave the rest unexplained. The sample has about 190,000 clones on record, just under 65% of them singletons. About 1.3% of the sample is held by the ten biggest clonotypes. The sequenced sample was CD4+ T cells sorted from blood, obtained around week 50, from a patient treated with tofacitinib. The receptors here all came from a human donor with alopecia areata.

The genes are TRBV6-1 and TRBJ2-6, with D tentatively TRBD2 (5 bases). With 2 bases removed from V and 2 bases from J, the gap between germline ends came to 13 bases. CDR1 MNHNS and CDR2 SASEGT come from the germline V gene. This CDR3 region has 17 residues. The CDR3 is CASSELTSRAGANVLTF. The CDR3 DNA follows: TGTGCCAGCAGTGAACTGACGTCGAGGGCTGGGGCCAACGTCCTGACTTTC.

The V and J genes are TRBV2 and TRBJ2-7; 9 nucleotides agree with TRBD1. V was pared by 4 bases and J by 2 bases, with 3 bases of the junction left unmatched. The CDR3 has 14 amino acids. CDR1 and CDR2 from the germline V gene are SNHLY and FYNNEI. The CDR3 region has the DNA TGTGCCAGCAGTGGACAGGGGGGCGCCTACGAGCAGTACTTC. Translating gives CASSGQGGAYEQYF. Full variable domain (outside the CDR3, taken from reference TRBV2 and TRBJ2-7): EPEVTQTPSHQVTQMGQEVILRCVPISNHLYFYWYRQILGQKVEFLVSFYNNEISEKSEIFDDQFSVERPDGSNFTLKIRSTKLEDSAMYFCASSGQGGAYEQYFGPGTRLTVT.